The source of this T cell receptor beta chain is a study of shared clonotypes between healthy human individuals. Overall study results and limits: Sampling involved blood alone; tissue repertoires likely differ.

Germline CDR1 and CDR2: SGHVS and FQNEAQ. The CDR3 extends over 13 amino acids. The germline V and J ends were trimmed by 5 bases and 4 bases, with 9 bases remaining between them. In the case of this clone: The antigen is unknown.

Every unsorted PBMC PCR replicate was loaded with around 290 ng DNA, approximately 29,000 T cell genomes. Method: immunoSEQ multiplex PCR; TCRdb's copy keeps in-frame clones and lacks some. The table has about half a million clones, 60% to 85% seen once. Donation came from healthy HIV-negative adults that had no recent acute infections or vaccinations. This clonotype was sampled from a middle-aged woman in good health. Some clones in this sample may be carry-over from other donors' samples. Input material: PBMCs. The chain uses TRBV7-8 and TRBJ1-5; D possibly corresponds to TRBD1 (6 bases). The CDR3 reads CASSPDRNQPQHF. The CDR3, as DNA: TGTGCCAGCAGCCCCGACAGGAATCAGCCCCAGCATTTT.